The 10 T cell receptor beta chains in this list originate from one sample, sequenced in a study of T cells in narcolepsy. Data came from immunoSEQ multiplex PCR; TCRdb stores just in-frame clones and leaves some out. The sample holds approximately 28,000 clones, roughly 74% seen once. Sequencing was performed on CD45RA- memory CD4+ T cells from PBMCs. These receptors were obtained from a human donor with narcolepsy.

This chain uses TRBV5-6 with TRBJ1-5; D is ambiguous. Trimming shortened V by 2 bases and J by 1 base, and 10 bases separated the two germline ends. Germline V CDR1 and CDR2: SGHDT, YYEEEE. This CDR3 region has 15 residues. The chain's CDR3 is CASSFFRTSNQPQHF. In DNA, the CDR3 is TGTGCCAGCAGCTTTTTCAGGACGAGCAATCAGCCCCAGCATTTT. Full variable domain (outside the CDR3, taken from reference TRBV5-6 and TRBJ1-5): DAGVTQSPTHLIKTRGQQVTLRCSPKSGHDTVSWYQQALGQGPQFIFQYYEEEERQRGNFPDRFSGHQFPNYSSELNVNALLLGDSALYLCASSFFRTSNQPQHFGDGTRLSIL.

This clone has more than one count but fewer than ten. CDR3 nucleotides: TGCAGTGCTAGAGGCACAGATACGCAGTATTTT. Protein sequence: CSARGTDTQYF. The J gene is TRBJ2-3, the V gene TRBV20-1; D is ambiguous. CDR3 length: 11 residues. Germline CDR1 is DFQATT and CDR2 is SNEGSKA (reference sequence). Trimming removed 1 base at V and 1 base at J, with 0 bases between.

The chain joins TRBV10-1 to TRBJ1-4; D is uncertain. Deletions cut 5 bases from V and 0 bases from J, with 13 bases between. The V gene's germline CDR1 is WNHNN and CDR2 SYGVQD (reference sequence). The CDR3 has 16 amino acids. This CDR3 is CASSWQDLATNEKLFF. Here the CDR3 DNA reads TGCGCCAGCAGTTGGCAGGACTTAGCAACTAATGAAAAACTGTTTTTT.

This CDR3 reads CASSDSGGAAQPQHF. The CDR3 DNA reads as TGTGCCAGCAGTGACTCCGGGGGGGCAGCTCAGCCCCAGCATTTT. The gene calls are TRBV25-1 and TRBJ1-5, with D tentatively TRBD1 (6 bases). Per germline, CDR1 MGHDK and CDR2 SYGVNS. V was trimmed by 3 bases and J by 6 bases, leaving 15 bases between them. The CDR3 runs 15 residues.

The chain carries TRBV5-8 and TRBJ2-6; tentative D call: TRBD2 (6 bases). The germline V gene has CDR1 SGHTS and CDR2 YDEGEE. V was cut by 7 bases and J by 0 bases, with 11 bases left in between. This CDR3 contains 15 residues. The CDR3 is CASWGGNSGANVLTF. The CDR3 bases are TGTGCCAGCTGGGGCGGGAACTCTGGGGCCAACGTCCTGACTTTC.

The J gene is TRBJ1-3, the V gene TRBV7-9, with D unresolved. This CDR3 spans 15 amino acids. The ends were cut back, 5 bases at V and 1 base at J, with 12 bases in the middle. In germline, CDR1 is SEHNR, CDR2 FQNEAQ (reference sequence). This CDR3 reads CASSPSRRSGNTIYF. CDR3 coding DNA: TGTGCCAGCAGCCCAAGCCGGAGGTCTGGAAACACCATATATTTT.

V and J are TRBV11-2 and TRBJ2-3; tentatively, D is TRBD1 or TRBD2 (7 bases each). The germline V and J ends were trimmed by 5 bases and 4 bases, with 13 bases remaining between them. The germline V gene has CDR1 SGHAT and CDR2 FQNNGV. The CDR3 has 14 amino acids. Written as DNA, the CDR3 is TGTGCCAGCAGCCAGGGGGGGGGCCCAGATACGCAGTATTTT. This codes for CASSQGGGPDTQYF.

The genes are TRBV14 and TRBJ2-2, with a possible D match to TRBD1 (5 bases). This CDR3 region has 14 residues. The V gene's germline CDR1 is SGHDN and CDR2 FVKESK. Trimming removed 2 bases at V and 4 bases at J, with 8 bases between. CDR3 nucleotide sequence: TGTGCCAGCAGCCAACAGGGTACCACCGGGGAGCTGTTTTTT. Translating gives CASSQQGTTGELFF.

This clone is medium-sized by share. V gene TRBV19 combines with J gene TRBJ2-7; a weak D match, TRBD2 (6 bases). There are 14 residues in the CDR3. V was clipped by 3 bases and J by 3 bases, with 12 bases between them. CDR1 is LNHDA and CDR2 is SQIVND in the germline V gene (reference sequence). The CDR3: CASSMGGEFYEQYF. The CDR3 DNA reads TGTGCCAGTAGTATGGGAGGTGAGTTCTACGAGCAGTACTTC. Drawing the rest from reference TRBV19 and TRBJ2-7, the complete variable domain is DGGITQSPKYLFRKEGQNVTLSCEQNLNHDAMYWYRQDPGQGLRLIYYSQIVNDFQKGDIAEGYSVSREKKESFPLTVTSAQKNPTAFYLCASSMGGEFYEQYFGPGTRLTVT.

This clone came up once. The chain links TRBV21-1 to TRBJ2-3; the table's TRBD2 call for D was not verified on the DNA. TRBV21-1 has pseudogene status. This CDR3 region has 16 residues. The CDR3 sequence is CASSKDWREVTDTQYF. CDR3 coding DNA: TGTGCCAGCAGCAAAGATTGGCGGGAGGTCACAGATACGCAGTATTTT.